This TCR beta chain emerged from a study of CD8 T cells in ankylosing spondylitis (TCRdb year 2017). Describing the broader study: T cell receptor beta repertoires were profiled in healthy donors and ankylosing spondylitis patients so that disease-linked TCR variants could be found. Peripheral blood was sampled, and synovial fluid was additionally collected from ankylosing spondylitis patients. The whole study cohort included 85 to 120 healthy donors and roughly 24 ankylosing spondylitis patients. What the study reported, not specific to this receptor: The disease-linked clones were reported to be significantly enriched in matched synovial fluid samples from ankylosing spondylitis patients. Some TCR beta motif variants had previously been reported in synovial fluid and blood of reactive arthritis patients, which suggested common disease-initiation mechanisms. In peripheral blood, the disease-linked clones were found at relatively low frequencies and had a CD8+ phenotype. A TCR beta motif made up of several highly homologous amino acid variants appeared to be characteristic of blood from ankylosing spondylitis patients.

As for this clonotype: Its recognized antigen is unknown. Base qualities are not at hand, and no much larger clone is one base apart.

Reads for this sample came from an Illumina HiSeq 2500. TCR beta libraries were prepared by quantitative 5'-RACE with molecular barcodes. In the authors' own workflow: To identify disease-linked TCR variants, a new computational method was used, one built on a probabilistic model of VDJ rearrangement. The public reads were run again by TCRdb, first through fastp at Q25 and then through MiXCR, and only productive beta chains were kept. Duplicate CDR3 protein sequences are folded into a single record with the most common DNA and genes. TCRdb, not the authors, supplied the V and J calls. Here the sample has about 700,000 distinct CDR3 sequences; roughly 19% occur a single time. The top ten hold about a fifth of the sample. The CDR3 goes from the cysteine to the phenylalanine over 13 residues. Just the 39-base CDR3 DNA is kept, in frame starting at base 1. The CDR1 and CDR2 encoded by the germline V gene are SQVTM and ANQGSEA. At the junction V is shortened by 5 bases and J by 4 bases, with 12 bases in between.

Sequencing input: blood, either unsorted or a sorted T cell fraction (not recorded which). The receptor's source is a male donor with ankylosing spondylitis. The V and J segments used are TRBV29-1 and TRBJ1-3, and the D gene may be TRBD1, 5 bases matching. The CDR3 region: CSVSRDPGNTIYF. DNA sequence: TGCAGCGTTTCCAGGGACCCCGGAAACACCATATATTTT.